This T cell receptor beta chain originates from a study of blood T cell repertoires in COVID-19. Study context: The origin of the acute and convalescent COVID-19 samples was the United States, Italy and Spain. T cells, B-cell-depleted T cells, or PBMCs provided the cDNA or gDNA that served as material.

Authors' processing steps: Reference gene primer amplification yielded estimated nucleated cell counts. The data were produced by immunoSEQ multiplex PCR, yet TCRdb's version contains in-frame clones alone and is incomplete. From that table come the V and J calls and clone size; the DNA was used to work out D and trimming. The sample has about 140,000 clones, approximately 80% seen once. The material sequenced was peripheral blood. This TCR was sampled from a human donor in a cohort sampled during active COVID-19.

The CDR3: CASLAGAKNIQYF. The CDR3 bases are TGTGCCAGTCTAGCGGGAGCCAAAAACATTCAGTACTTC. The V and J genes are TRBV28 and TRBJ2-4; 8 nucleotides agree with TRBD2. Trimming took 9 bases from V and 0 from J; bases not matched to a gene: 1. The CDR3 sequence is 13 residues long. Germline loops: CDR1 MDHEN, CDR2 SYDVKM.